The rows below give T cell receptor beta chains drawn from one sample of a study of blood T cell repertoires in COVID-19. Clones were sequenced by immunoSEQ multiplex PCR, and TCRdb holds only the in-frame ones, with some missing. The table includes about 200,000 clones, roughly 89% detected once. The sequenced material came from peripheral blood. The receptors were gathered from a man in his 60s who had recovered from COVID-19. The CDR3 runs from the conserved cysteine through the conserved F or W. The D gene is left open where the match is weak. Clone size is not always given. Where it is, it says once, few, many or a class for expanded clones.

V gene	J gene	clone size	D gene	CDR3 DNA	CDR3 protein
TRBV19	TRBJ1-3	-	-	TGTGCCAGTAGCCCTAGGCAGCCGAGTACGTTCTCTGGAAACACCATATATTTT	CASSPRQPSTFSGNTIYF
TRBV7-2	TRBJ1-1	-	-	TGTGCCAGCAGCTTTGGGGGGATAAGTGTGAACACTGAAGCTTTCTTT	CASSFGGISVNTEAFF
TRBV27	TRBJ1-2	-	TRBD1	TGTGCCAGCAGGAGGACAGGGGTTTTTAACTATGGCTACACCTTC	CASRRTGVFNYGYTF
TRBV27	TRBJ1-5	-	-	TGTGCCAGCAGCCGCTATAGCAATCAGCCCCAGCATTTT	CASSRYSNQPQHF
TRBV4-1	TRBJ1-1	-	-	TGCGCCAGCAGCCAGACAGGAGAGAACACTGAAGCTTTCTTT	CASSQTGENTEAFF
TRBV19	TRBJ2-1	-	TRBD2	TGTGCCAGTAGAACTCGTGGGGGGGGCAATGAGCAGTTCTTC	CASRTRGGGNEQFF
TRBV7-9	TRBJ2-1	-	-	TGTGCCAGCAGCCCTTCGAGACGGGAGCGGAATGAGCAGTTCTTC	CASSPSRRERNEQFF
TRBV19	TRBJ1-5	once	-	TGTGCCAGTAGTGCACAAAACAGCGGCCAGCCCCAGCATTTT	CASSAQNSGQPQHF
TRBV18	TRBJ2-1	-	TRBD2	TGTGCCAGCCGGACTAGCGGGGGGGAGTGGTTCTTC	CASRTSGGEWFF
TRBV19	TRBJ2-7	-	TRBD1	TGTGCCAGTAGTGGACAGGGCCGCTACGAGCAGTACTTC	CASSGQGRYEQYF